This TCR beta chain was documented in a study of post-analysis software for immune sequencing data (dated by TCRdb to about 2015). A note on the overall study: Relapsing-remitting, secondary progressive and progressive-relapsing multiple sclerosis were recorded as disease courses, and subtype annotation was lacking for some patients. The multiple sclerosis patient repertoires were compared with roughly twelve previously published healthy control repertoires from donors aged about 6 to 26 years. A subset of samples was prepared in parallel using single-end sample barcoding, then pooled and co-amplified after Illumina adapter ligation. Findings and caveats that apply to the study as a whole: Roughly 5 TRBV segments, including TRBV5-6, TRBV5-1 and TRBV20-1, were significantly more frequent in patients than controls. Multiple sclerosis patients had significantly lower normalized Chao1 diversity than controls, a result that suggests substantial peripheral T-cell clonal expansion. When samples were clustered directly using the F measure, samples prepared in the same batch co-clustered strongly, which prompted a batch-effect correction. The control group was slightly older than the multiple sclerosis patient group.

Turning to this clonotype: What this receptor recognizes is not known. Within one base of it there is no much larger clone, and no base qualities were kept.

To demonstrate the VDJtools post-analysis software, the study profiled TCR beta repertoires from the peripheral blood of 10 to 15 young patients with multiple sclerosis. The multiple sclerosis patients were children and adolescents ranging in age from roughly 6 to 15 years. Based on the germline V gene, the CDR1 and CDR2 sequences are SGHTA and FQGNSA. Trimming at the junction amounts to 4 bases on V and 6 bases on J, and the germline ends lie 17 bases apart. Counted from cysteine to phenylalanine, this CDR3 has 15 amino acids. Just CDR3 DNA is preserved here, 45 bases in frame from base 1. The method behind the library was PCR. These reads were obtained on an Illumina HiSeq 2500. To reduce PCR and sequencing biases, unique molecular identifiers were incorporated into the TCR beta cDNA libraries. Every 1 to 10 million input T cells yielded roughly 500,000 cDNA molecules, meaning each molecule approximated one T cell. Patient libraries were prepared and sequenced with the same protocol used for the earlier healthy control dataset. Samples belonging to the same batch were prepared together, multiplexed and sequenced on a shared HiSeq lane. In the original analysis: Raw barcoded reads were processed with MIGEC, discarding single-read molecular identifier groups before consensus assembly and CDR3 extraction. Clonotype tables were post-analysed with VDJtools, and diversity was normalized by down-sampling all datasets to the smallest sample size. In repertoire overlap clustering, CDR3 amino acid sequences, but not nucleotide sequences, were matched to correct batch-related cross-sample contamination. TCRdb reworked the public reads: Q25 trimming with fastp, MiXCR clone assembly, productive beta chains retained. Each record represents a unique CDR3 protein, reported with the most common genes and DNA among its rows. These V and J calls are TCRdb output, not the study's own analysis. The sample table holds 170,000 or so distinct CDR3 sequences, of which 30% were seen once. Together, the top ten hold about 1.4% of the sample.

The V gene is TRBV7-2 and the J gene is TRBJ2-3; TRBD2 might be the D gene, on 6 matching bases. Specimen: blood. This TCR derives from a girl between 5 and 17 years old with multiple sclerosis. The CDR3 sequence is CASSSQNGRSDTQYF. In nucleotides, the sequence is TGTGCCAGCAGCTCACAAAACGGGAGAAGTGATACGCAGTATTTT.